This entry lists 29 T cell receptor beta chains sequenced from one sample in a study of T cells after yellow fever vaccination. Each CDR3 protein is one row after TCRdb ran MiXCR on the 5' RACE reads. This table has under 350,000 distinct CDR3 sequences, 4.1% appearing once. This specimen consisted of PBMCs, obtained 5 days after the yellow fever booster vaccination. Source of these receptors: a man younger than 35 who received the YFV17D yellow fever vaccine.

This clonotype was detected only a few times. The chain links TRBV12-3 or TRBV12-4 to TRBJ1-2; no firm D call. The V gene lost 4 bases and the J gene lost 8 bases, with 8 bases spanning the gap. CDR3 length equals 11 residues. The CDR3 spells CASSWTGGYTF. CDR3 in DNA: TGTGCCAGCAGTTGGACCGGCGGCTACACCTTC.

This clonotype was observed a handful of times. J is TRBJ2-7 and V is TRBV7-9; TRBD2 might be the D (6 bases). The CDR3 loop spans 14 amino acids. Germline V lookup: CDR1 SEHNR, CDR2 FQNEAQ (reference sequence). Trimming took off 5 bases at V and 7 bases at J, with 18 bases between the two ends. The CDR3 here is CASSGGVPAGEQYF. The CDR3 DNA is TGTGCCAGCAGCGGCGGGGTCCCGGCGGGTGAGCAGTACTTC.

This clonotype has ten or more counts. The chain combines TRBV4-3 with TRBJ2-5, with unresolved D. The V gene lost 2 bases and the J gene lost 5 bases, with 9 bases spanning the gap. The CDR3 sequence is 13 residues long. Per the germline V gene, CDR1 is LGHNA and CDR2 is YSLEER. CDR3 coding DNA: TGCGCCAGCAGCCAACGTCTCCGGGAGACCCAGTACTTC. It encodes CASSQRLRETQYF.

This clonotype was observed many times. The chain couples TRBV6-2 or TRBV6-3 to TRBJ2-2; D may be TRBD1 (6 bases). CDR1 is MNHEY, CDR2 SVGEGT, per germline. V was trimmed by 2 bases and J by 1 base, leaving 14 bases between them. This CDR3 is built from 17 residues. CDR3 bases: TGTGCCAGCAGTTACCTCCCGTCGACAGGGAACACCGGGGAGCTGTTTTTT. It codes for CASSYLPSTGNTGELFF.

The table lists this clonotype with a few counts. This chain connects TRBV20-1 to TRBJ2-7; D is possibly TRBD2 (6 bases). This CDR3 region has 12 residues. The germline V gene has CDR1 DFQATT and CDR2 SNEGSKA (reference sequence). With 3 bases removed from V and 2 bases from J, the gap between germline ends came to 8 bases. As DNA, the CDR3 is TGCAGTGCTAGGGGCGGGACCTACGAGCAGTACTTC. This encodes CSARGGTYEQYF.

J is TRBJ2-1 and V is TRBV3-2; the table's D call, TRBD1, has no DNA check behind it. TRBV3-2 is annotated as a pseudogene. This CDR3 spans 13 amino acids. CDR3 sequence: CASSGRGRGEQFF. As DNA, the CDR3 is TGTGCCAGCAGCGGCAGGGGGCGAGGTGAGCAGTTCTTC.

The gene calls are TRBV5-6 and TRBJ2-5; 12 positions match TRBD2. Germline CDR1 reads SGHDT; CDR2 reads YYEEEE. The CDR3 length is 18 residues. V shed 4 bases and J 6 bases; nucleotides not matched to a gene: 16. The chain's CDR3 is CASSPGLLAGGLLKTQYF. CDR3 DNA: TGTGCCAGCAGCCCGGGGTTGCTAGCGGGGGGGCTATTGAAGACCCAGTACTTC.

The table lists this clonotype with a count of one. This chain uses TRBV6-5 with TRBJ1-1; D is uncertain. The germline CDR1 and CDR2 sequences are MNHEY and SVGAGI. The CDR3 has 13 amino acids. The V end lost 0 bases, the J end lost 2 bases, and 4 bases lay between the germline ends. In DNA form, the CDR3 reads TGTGCCAGCAGTTACTCGCACAACACTGAAGCTTTCTTT. This codes for CASSYSHNTEAFF.

The V call is TRBV7-2, the J call TRBJ2-3, with D maybe TRBD2 (7 bases). Trimming took 2 bases from V and 5 from J, leaving 11 bases between them. In germline, CDR1 is SGHTA, CDR2 FQGNSA. This CDR3 comprises 14 residues. In DNA, the CDR3 is TGTGCCAGCAGCTTAACGGGGGGCGGAGATACGCAGTATTTT. This sequence encodes CASSLTGGGDTQYF.

The V call is TRBV4-3, the J call TRBJ2-5, with D maybe TRBD2 (5 bases). CDR3 length: 13 residues. The germline V gene encodes CDR1 LGHNA and CDR2 YSLEER. Trimming took 0 bases from V and 9 from J, leaving 11 bases between them. CDR3 in amino acids: CASSQDFSRAQYF. CDR3 DNA: TGCGCCAGCAGCCAAGATTTTTCGCGGGCCCAGTACTTC.

This clonotype was counted between two and nine times. This sequence joins TRBV7-9 and TRBJ2-7; D is uncertain. This CDR3 contains 11 residues. Germline values: CDR1 SEHNR, CDR2 FQNEAQ (reference sequence). V was cut by 1 base and J by 7 bases, with 5 bases left in between. Here the CDR3 reads CASSLGEEQYV. For the CDR3, the DNA is TGTGCCAGCAGCTTAGGGGAAGAGCAGTACGTC.

This clonotype was counted a few times. V and J are TRBV12-3 or TRBV12-4 and TRBJ1-4; D call uncertain. The length of the CDR3 is 15 residues. V lost 0 bases, J lost 0 bases, and 5 bases lay in between. Here the CDR3 reads CASSLAGPTNEKLFF. The DNA of the CDR3 is TGTGCCAGCAGTTTAGCGGGCCCAACTAATGAAAAACTGTTTTTT.

This clonotype was seen only a few times. This chain connects TRBV7-9 to TRBJ2-5; D might be TRBD2 (7 bases). Trimming pared 3 bases from V and 5 bases from J, leaving 19 bases between. CDR1 is SEHNR, CDR2 FQNEAQ, per germline (reference sequence). This CDR3 is built from 16 residues. CDR3 region: CASSLIPGGRVETQYF. CDR3 sequence (DNA): TGTGCCAGCAGCTTGATTCCGGGGGGCCGGGTGGAGACCCAGTACTTC.

The chain links TRBV6-5 to TRBJ1-2; no clear D. The germline CDR1 and CDR2 sequences are MNHEY and SVGAGI. The CDR3 consists of 14 residues. V shed 2 bases and J shed 4 bases, with 11 bases lying between them. CDR3 DNA: TGTGCCAGCAGTTACGGTATCGGTCTCTATGGCTACACCTTC. Translated: CASSYGIGLYGYTF.

Only a few counts were recorded for this clonotype. The rearrangement uses TRBV7-9 and TRBJ2-5; 12 bases are shared with TRBD2. Germline V gene lookup returns CDR1 SEHNR and CDR2 FQNEAQ (reference sequence). CDR3 length: 16 residues. The J segment lost 4 bases and the V segment lost 2 bases, leaving 5 bases of the junction unmatched. CDR3 nucleotide sequence: TGTGCCAGCAGCTTACTAGCGGGGGGGCCCGGAGAGACCCAGTACTTC. This gives the protein CASSLLAGGPGETQYF.

The chain couples TRBV7-3 to TRBJ1-5, with D possibly being TRBD1 (6 bases). CDR1 and CDR2 from the germline V gene are SGHTA and FQGTGA. V was pared by 2 bases and J by 6 bases, with 23 bases between. The CDR3 spans 18 residues. The CDR3 spells CASSLGGRTDGLGQPQHF. The CDR3 DNA reads as TGTGCCAGCAGCTTAGGAGGCAGGACAGACGGTTTGGGTCAGCCCCAGCATTTT.

This clonotype was found a few times. The rearrangement uses TRBV4-3 and TRBJ1-1; D may be TRBD1 (5 bases). This CDR3 has 16 residues. Per the germline V gene, CDR1 is LGHNA and CDR2 is YSLEER. Trimming left V 4 bases short and J 2 bases short, with 17 bases between. CDR3 bases: TGCGCCAGCAGCCCCGCCCCAGGGAGTTTAAACACTGAAGCTTTCTTT. Its protein product is CASSPAPGSLNTEAFF.

This chain uses TRBV7-9 with TRBJ2-7; TRBD1 might be the D (6 bases). Trimming took off 5 bases at V and 3 bases at J, with 8 bases between the two ends. The CDR3 has 12 residues. The germline CDR1 and CDR2 sequences are SEHNR and FQNEAQ (reference sequence). CDR3 sequence reads: CASSRDNYEQYF. CDR3 coding DNA: TGTGCCAGCAGCCGGGACAACTACGAGCAGTACTTC.

The genes are TRBV6-6 and TRBJ1-3, with D hard to call. Germline V gene data show CDR1 as MNHNY and CDR2 as SVGAGI (reference sequence). This CDR3 region has 16 residues. Trimming left V 2 bases short and J 0 bases short, with 11 bases between. CDR3: CASSYIGLSSGNTIYF. Written as DNA, the CDR3 is TGTGCCAGCAGTTACATCGGGTTGAGCTCTGGAAACACCATATATTTT.

The chain recombines TRBV6-5 with TRBJ2-2, with 7 positions matching TRBD1. The V gene's germline CDR1 is MNHEY and CDR2 SVGAGI. V lost 7 bases to trimming and J lost 5 bases; unmatched junction nucleotides: 13. There are 16 residues in the CDR3. Here the CDR3 DNA reads TGTGCCAGCACCCGATACAAGACAGGGAAGACCGGGGAGCTGTTTTTT. Translated: CASTRYKTGKTGELFF.

This clonotype appeared a few times. The chain carries TRBV12-3 or TRBV12-4 and TRBJ2-7; TRBD2 matches 13 bases. CDR3 size: 14 residues. V shed 4 bases, J shed 4 bases, and the junction held 1 base outside the gene matches. The DNA for the CDR3 is TGTGCCAGCAGTTGGACTAGCGGGGGATACGAGCAGTACTTC. Translating gives CASSWTSGGYEQYF.

This clonotype turned up a few times. V is TRBV27 and J is TRBJ1-3, with 8 bases identical to TRBD1. CDR3 length: 15 amino acids. Germline-derived CDR1 and CDR2 are MNHEY and SMNVEV (reference sequence). V trimming: 4 bases; J trimming: 8 bases; junction bases outside the gene matches: 10. In DNA form, the CDR3 reads TGTGCCAGCAGTTCCCTCAGGGGGCTTGGGGACACCATATATTTT. Protein: CASSSLRGLGDTIYF.

There are many counts of this clonotype. The chain employs TRBV10-3 and TRBJ1-1, with unresolved D. The CDR3 is 12 residues long. The V and J ends lost 9 bases and 1 base respectively, with 9 bases between them. Germline V lookup: CDR1 ENHRY, CDR2 SYGVKD. The DNA for the CDR3 is TGTGCCATAGGACCTCAGAACACTGAAGCTTTCTTT. Encoded protein: CAIGPQNTEAFF.

This clonotype has just a few counts. V is TRBV4-3 and J is TRBJ2-7; D might be TRBD2 (6 bases). Germline CDR1 LGHNA, CDR2 YSLEER. CDR3 length equals 13 residues. V was cut by 0 bases and J by 10 bases, with 13 bases left in between. This CDR3 is CASSQERLGTQYF. In DNA form, the CDR3 reads TGCGCCAGCAGCCAAGAGAGACTAGGCACCCAGTACTTC.

This clonotype was observed at least ten times. The CDR3 DNA reads TGCGCCAGCAGCCCGGCCGGACATCCAGATACGCAGTATTTT. Translation: CASSPAGHPDTQYF. The chain joins TRBV5-1 to TRBJ2-3; D possibly corresponds to TRBD1 (5 bases). This CDR3 has 14 amino acids. Germline values: CDR1 SGHRS, CDR2 YFSETQ. V was clipped by 4 bases and J by 4 bases, with 13 bases between them.

This clonotype has at least ten counts. V usage is TRBV5-1 and J usage is TRBJ2-3; 9 positions match TRBD2. V lost 7 bases, J lost 5 bases, and 11 bases stayed unmatched. This CDR3 has 15 amino acids. In germline, CDR1 is SGHRS, CDR2 YFSETQ. This chain's CDR3 is CASGRSGGHKDTQYF. The CDR3 DNA reads TGCGCCAGCGGCCGTAGCGGGGGACACAAAGATACGCAGTATTTT.

This clonotype has only a few counts. The chain uses TRBV24-1 and TRBJ2-1, with 10 bases lining up with TRBD1. With 7 bases clipped from V and 7 bases from J, the junction kept 9 bases outside the gene matches. This CDR3 region has 15 residues. Germline lookup yields CDR1 KGHDR and CDR2 SFDVKD. The DNA for the CDR3 is TGTGCCACCAGACCTACGGGACAGGGGACTAATGAGCAGTTCTTC. Translation gives CATRPTGQGTNEQFF.

This clonotype was seen only a few times. The chain is built from TRBV11-2 and TRBJ1-2; D gene ambiguous. Trimming stripped 1 base from V and 7 bases from J, with 10 bases between. The germline V gene encodes CDR1 SGHAT and CDR2 FQNNGV. The CDR3 extends over 13 amino acids. CDR3 nucleotides: TGTGCCAGCAGCTTAGGTTACGGAGGTGGCTACACCTTC. Encoded protein: CASSLGYGGGYTF.

This clonotype has a handful of counts. The chain uses TRBV6-2 or TRBV6-3 and TRBJ2-7, with a possible D match to TRBD2 (5 bases). The V end was cut by 6 bases, the J end by 1 base, with 16 bases between. The CDR3 runs to 15 residues. In germline, CDR1 is MNHEY, CDR2 SVGEGT. DNA for the CDR3: TGTGCCAGCAGAACTGGACTCCGAGGGTCCTACGAGCAGTACTTC. Its protein product is CASRTGLRGSYEQYF.